These T cell receptor beta chains were read from a single sample in a study of CD8 T cells in Susac syndrome. One entry per CDR3 protein, called by TCRdb with MiXCR from the immunoSEQ multiplex PCR reads. Here the sample spans about 180,000 distinct CDR3 sequences, more than 90% being singletons. The source material was CD4+ T cells from PBMCs. These TCRs come from a human donor with multiple sclerosis. Each CDR3 is given with its conserved first and last residue. Fields, in order: clone size, D gene, V gene, J gene, CDR3 DNA, CDR3 protein. D genes are given only for firm matches. Size is stated for part of the rows, as once, few or many counts, or as a class when the clone is expanded.

-	-	TRBV3-1	TRBJ2-5	TGTGCCAGCAGCCAGAGGCCGATGGGGGAGACCCAGTACTTC	CASSQRPMGETQYF
-	TRBD1	TRBV5-6	TRBJ2-7	TGTGCCAGCAGCAGGAAACAGGGGACCTACGAGCAGTACTTC	CASSRKQGTYEQYF
-	TRBD2	TRBV20-1	TRBJ2-1	TGCAGTGCTAGAGTTAGCGGGGGGGCTGGGTCCTACAATGAGCAGTTCTTC	CSARVSGGAGSYNEQFF
-	-	TRBV30	TRBJ2-3	TGTGCCTGGAGTGGTAGAACTAGCACAGATACGCAGTATTTT	CAWSGRTSTDTQYF
-	TRBD2	TRBV20-1	TRBJ2-1	TGCAGTGCTAGAGATGTATTAGCGGGGGGGCCTGGTTTCCATGAGCAGTTCTTC	CSARDVLAGGPGFHEQFF
once	-	TRBV6-6	TRBJ2-7	TGTGCCAGCTCGGCCCAAGCCACTTACGAGCAGTACTTC	CASSAQATYEQYF
-	-	TRBV29-1	TRBJ2-1	TGCAGCGTTGTGAGGGCAACTTCTTACAATGAGCAGTTCTTC	CSVVRATSYNEQFF
-	-	TRBV20-1	TRBJ2-7	TGCAGTGCTAGTGGGCAGGGCCAAGGGATATACGAGCAGTACTTC	CSASGQGQGIYEQYF
-	-	TRBV7-9	TRBJ1-1	TGTGCCAGCAGCTTATTACAGGGAGTGACTGAAGCTTTCTTT	CASSLLQGVTEAFF
-	-	TRBV30	TRBJ1-1	TGTGCCTGGAGTGACCAGAACGGGAACACTGAAGCTTTCTTT	CAWSDQNGNTEAFF
-	TRBD2	TRBV30	TRBJ2-2	TGTGCCTGGACTAAAGCGGGGGGACGAACCGGGGAGCTGTTTTTT	CAWTKAGGRTGELFF
-	-	TRBV27	TRBJ2-5	TGTGCCAGCAGTTTCGCTGGGGGGCGTGTAAAGACCCAGTACTTC	CASSFAGGRVKTQYF
once	TRBD1	TRBV3-1	TRBJ1-1	TGTGCCAGCAGCCAGGGGGACAGTGAAGCTTTCTTT	CASSQGDSEAFF
-	-	TRBV30	TRBJ1-1	TGTGCCTGGAGTGTAGGGGGGGCCACTGAAGCTTTCTTT	CAWSVGGATEAFF
-	TRBD1	TRBV27	TRBJ2-3	TGTGCCAGCAGTGCCGGGACAGGGAGAGATACGCAGTATTTT	CASSAGTGRDTQYF
once	-	TRBV7-9	TRBJ1-2	TGTGCCAGCAGCACCACGGACATGGGCTATGGCTACACCTTC	CASSTTDMGYGYTF
-	-	TRBV12-3/TRBV12-4	TRBJ1-6	TGTGCCAGCAGTCCTTCTGTGGGGGGGTCACCCCTCCACTTT	CASSPSVGGSPLHF
-	-	TRBV3-1	TRBJ2-5	TGTGCCAGCAGCCAAGAAACGGGCCTTAGGGGGGAGACCCAGTACTTC	CASSQETGLRGETQYF
-	-	TRBV2	TRBJ2-3	TGTGCCAGCACAAGCGGCGATACGCAGTTTTTT	CASTSGDTQFF
-	-	TRBV7-8	TRBJ2-7	TGTGCCAGCAGCTTAGTACCCGGAACCTCTCTCGAGCAGTACTTC	CASSLVPGTSLEQYF
-	TRBD1	TRBV7-9	TRBJ2-7	TGTGCCAGCAGTGGGACAGCAACCTCCTACGAGCAGTACTTC	CASSGTATSYEQYF
-	-	TRBV30	TRBJ1-4	TGTGCCTGGAGTGGCGGGGGGGAAAAACTGTTTTTT	CAWSGGGEKLFF
-	TRBD1	TRBV30	TRBJ2-7	TGTGCCTGGAGTGCGGGACAGGGGAACTACGAGCAGTACTTC	CAWSAGQGNYEQYF
-	TRBD1	TRBV2	TRBJ1-2	TGTGCCAGCAGGGAGTACCTCAGAAGACAGGGCGGCTACACCTTC	CASREYLRRQGGYTF
-	-	TRBV3-1	TRBJ2-3	TGTGCCAGCAGCCCGGGGGGCCCGACAGATACGCAGTATTTT	CASSPGGPTDTQYF
-	-	TRBV6-6	TRBJ2-2	TGTGCCAGCAGTTACTTGCGGGGGAACACCGGGGAGCTGTTTTTT	CASSYLRGNTGELFF
-	-	TRBV7-9	TRBJ1-2	TGTGCCAGCAGCTCCGGAATTGGGAATGGCTACACCTTC	CASSSGIGNGYTF
-	-	TRBV30	TRBJ2-7	TGTGCCTGGAGTTCAACAACCCACTACGAGCAGTACTTC	CAWSSTTHYEQYF
-	TRBD2	TRBV29-1	TRBJ2-3	TGCAGCGTCGGCGGCATTGCGGGGGGGCCTACAGATACGCAGTATTTT	CSVGGIAGGPTDTQYF
-	-	TRBV3-1	TRBJ1-6	TGTGCCAGCAGCCAGAGCCAGGGTCATTCACCCCTCCACTTT	CASSQSQGHSPLHF
once	-	TRBV3-1	TRBJ2-7	TGTGCCAGCAGCCAAGTTGGACAGACCGAGCAGTACTTC	CASSQVGQTEQYF
-	TRBD1	TRBV20-1	TRBJ1-4	TGCAGTGCCAACGCCGGACAGGGTTCAAATGAAAAACTGTTTTTT	CSANAGQGSNEKLFF
-	-	TRBV20-1	TRBJ1-6	TGCAGTGCTAGGGCCGGGACCGCTAATTCACCCCTCCACTTT	CSARAGTANSPLHF
-	TRBD1	TRBV11-2	TRBJ1-2	TGTGCCAGCAGCGCCACAGGGGATGGCTACACCTTC	CASSATGDGYTF
-	-	TRBV11-2	TRBJ2-7	TGTGCCAGCAGCCCTGGGGGCAAATCCTACGAGCAGTACTTC	CASSPGGKSYEQYF
once	-	TRBV29-1	TRBJ2-3	TGCAGTGCCGGGATTCGCACAGATACGCAGTATTTT	CSAGIRTDTQYF
few	TRBD1	TRBV6-5	TRBJ1-6	TGTGCCAGCAGGGGGACAGGGGTCAATTCACCCCTCCACTTT	CASRGTGVNSPLHF
-	-	TRBV3-1	TRBJ2-1	TGTGCCAGCAGCCAAGAAGAAGGGATTACTACCTACAATGAGCAGTTCTTC	CASSQEEGITTYNEQFF
-	TRBD2	TRBV4-1	TRBJ2-3	TGCGCCAGCAGCAGAGCGGGGGCCCCAACGCCAAGCACAGATACGCAGTATTTT	CASSRAGAPTPSTDTQYF
once	TRBD1	TRBV28	TRBJ2-4	TGTGCCAGCAACCCCCGGGACAGGGGGCGCAGCATTCAGTACTTC	CASNPRDRGRSIQYF
-	TRBD1	TRBV30	TRBJ2-7	TGTGCCTGGCAGGGGGCCTACGAGCAGTACTTC	CAWQGAYEQYF
-	-	TRBV7-9	TRBJ2-7	TGTGCCAGCAGCCGGTCCGGCGAGCAGTACTTC	CASSRSGEQYF
-	TRBD2	TRBV9	TRBJ2-3	TGTGCCAGCAGCGGCGGGGGGGCCCCCGCAGATACGCAGTATTTT	CASSGGGAPADTQYF
-	TRBD2	TRBV25-1	TRBJ2-3	TGTGCCAGCAGTGAACCGGGGAGGGCTACGCAGTATTTT	CASSEPGRATQYF
-	TRBD1	TRBV28	TRBJ2-5	TGTGCCAGCAGTTTAAGTACAGGGGCCGCGGAGGAGACCCAGTACTTC	CASSLSTGAAEETQYF
-	-	TRBV5-4	TRBJ1-1	TGTGCCAGCAGCTCGTCACAGGGACTGAACACTGAAGCTTTCTTT	CASSSSQGLNTEAFF
-	-	TRBV11-2	TRBJ2-4	TGTGCCAGCAGCAACAGGGAGGCCAAAAACATTCAGTACTTC	CASSNREAKNIQYF
-	-	TRBV30	TRBJ1-5	TGTGCCTGGAGTTTCCGCGCTCGGGGCAATCAGCCCCAGCATTTT	CAWSFRARGNQPQHF
-	-	TRBV10-3	TRBJ2-7	TGTGCCATCAGTGAGGCAGGTAGCGAGCAGTACTTC	CAISEAGSEQYF
-	-	TRBV28	TRBJ2-3	TGTGCCAGCATTAAGAAGCATACGCAGTATTTT	CASIKKHTQYF
-	-	TRBV20-1	TRBJ1-2	TGCAGTGGGGGGGAAGCTAACTATGGCTACACCTTC	CSGGEANYGYTF
-	-	TRBV7-9	TRBJ1-1	TGTGCCAGCAGCACCCAGGGCCTGAACACTGAAGCTTTCTTT	CASSTQGLNTEAFF
once	TRBD1	TRBV29-1	TRBJ1-1	TGCAGCGTCACGGGACAGGGTGGGGTGAGGACTGAAGCTTTCTTT	CSVTGQGGVRTEAFF
-	-	TRBV7-9	TRBJ2-5	TGTGCCAGCATGGAGGTCCGGGAGACCCAGTACTTC	CASMEVRETQYF
once	-	TRBV20-1	TRBJ2-5	TGCAGTGCTAGGGGTGCTAGGGGGTTAGAGACCCAGTACTTC	CSARGARGLETQYF
-	-	TRBV7-6	TRBJ2-2	TGTGCCAGCAGGGGAGGACATTCCTACACCGGGGAGCTGTTTTTT	CASRGGHSYTGELFF
-	-	TRBV7-8	TRBJ2-6	TGTGCCAGCAGCTTAGCGATCCCCTCTGGGGCCAACGTCCTGACTTTC	CASSLAIPSGANVLTF
-	-	TRBV27	TRBJ1-1	TGTGCCAGCAGTTTAGGGGCCGTGAGCACTGAAGCTTTCTTT	CASSLGAVSTEAFF
-	TRBD1	TRBV29-1	TRBJ1-1	TGCAGCGTTGTCAGGGTAGGGACCCAGGGGGCCGGGACTGAAGCTTTCTTT	CSVVRVGTQGAGTEAFF